The text below deals with one T cell receptor beta chain. What antigen it recognizes has not been identified. No quality values exist for individual bases; no much larger clone is one base distant. The immunoSEQ Assay, a bias-controlled multiplex PCR, was used to amplify TCRbeta CDR3 regions from genomic DNA. Under the source paper's analysis protocol: The number of nucleated cells in each sample was estimated from the amplification of reference gene primers within the assay. To quantify the absolute abundance of each unique TCRbeta CDR3 rearrangement, sequence reads were collapsed and filtered. For each sample, productive Simpson clonality was calculated as the square root of Simpson's diversity index over productive rearrangements. As stored in TCRdb, this immuneACCESS dataset retains in-frame rearrangements with V and J assigned. A fraction of the clones does not appear; measured against another copy, unresolved V genes explain less than half of the discrepancy, and the remainder lacks a known reason. For V, J and clone size, that table is used; D and trimming come from the DNA. For this sample the table gives approximately 150,000 clones, of which about 80% were detected only once. The ten largest clones represent 15% to 20% of the sample.

Ends trimmed: V by 0 bases, J by 4 bases; bases unmatched to a gene: 4. Taken from cysteine to phenylalanine, the CDR3 has 15 residues. Only CDR3 DNA remains: 45 bases, in frame from the first base. The CDR1 and CDR2 encoded by the germline V gene are SGHRS and YFSETQ. These data belong to a study of blood T cell repertoires in COVID-19 (dated by TCRdb to 2020 to 2022). Broadly, across the study: The collaborator samples originated in the United States, Italy and Spain and spanned the acute and convalescent phases of COVID-19. Deeply sampled blood TCRbeta repertoires from subjects exposed to, actively infected with, or recovered from COVID-19 were included in the dataset. Where HLA class I and class II types were available, the types were taken from metadata supplied by the sample provider, not from assay-based typing. Samples were obtained from the ongoing ImmuneRACE study (first 160 participants) and from some 1,200 subjects provided by 6 global collaborators. The prospective study material was composed of cDNA or gDNA derived from T cells, B-cell-depleted T cells, or PBMCs. The sample metadata nearly always contained a de-identified subject ID, COVID-19 status, age in years and sex. A freely available public database, intended as a resource for researchers studying the immune response to SARS-CoV-2, is where the repertoires were released. Here is what the overall study found, with its caveats: Clinical and demographic metadata were provided uncurated, with the amount varying by source and participant.

The collaborating institutions used their own protocols to collect whole blood in K2EDTA tubes. For TCRbeta analysis, collaborators shipped samples in one of three forms: frozen whole blood, isolated PBMCs, or DNA extracted from either of those sample types. This TCR was sampled from a man between 45 and 60 years old with acute or convalescent COVID-19. The sequenced sample consisted of peripheral blood. The chain is made from TRBV5-1 and TRBJ1-2; a stretch of 9 junction bases matches TRBD1. The CDR3 loop reads CASSLGGTGTYGYTF. The sequenced DNA is TGCGCCAGCAGCTTGGGGGGGACAGGGACCTATGGCTACACCTTC.